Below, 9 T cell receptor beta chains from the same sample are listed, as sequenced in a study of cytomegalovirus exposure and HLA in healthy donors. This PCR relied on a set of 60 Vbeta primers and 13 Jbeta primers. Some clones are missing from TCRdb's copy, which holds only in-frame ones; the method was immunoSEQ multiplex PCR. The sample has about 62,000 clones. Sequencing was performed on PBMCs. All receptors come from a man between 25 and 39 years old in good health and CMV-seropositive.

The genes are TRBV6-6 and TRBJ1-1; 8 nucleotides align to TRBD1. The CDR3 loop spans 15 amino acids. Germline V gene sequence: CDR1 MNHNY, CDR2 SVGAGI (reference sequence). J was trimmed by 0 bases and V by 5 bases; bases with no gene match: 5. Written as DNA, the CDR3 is TGTGCCAGCAGTCACGGACAGGGAGTGAACACTGAAGCTTTCTTT. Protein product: CASSHGQGVNTEAFF.

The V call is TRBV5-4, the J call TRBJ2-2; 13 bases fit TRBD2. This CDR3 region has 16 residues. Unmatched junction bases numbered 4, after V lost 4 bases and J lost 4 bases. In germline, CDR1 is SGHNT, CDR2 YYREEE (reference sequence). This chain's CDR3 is CASSQGLAGATGELFF. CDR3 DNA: TGTGCCAGCAGCCAAGGACTAGCGGGGGCCACCGGGGAGCTGTTTTTT.

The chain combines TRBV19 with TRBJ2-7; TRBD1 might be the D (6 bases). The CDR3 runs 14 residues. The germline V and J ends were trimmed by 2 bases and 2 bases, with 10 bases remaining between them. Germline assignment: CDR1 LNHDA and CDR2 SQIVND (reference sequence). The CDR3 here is CASSIRGHAYEQYF. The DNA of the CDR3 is TGTGCCAGTAGTATAAGGGGACACGCCTACGAGCAGTACTTC.

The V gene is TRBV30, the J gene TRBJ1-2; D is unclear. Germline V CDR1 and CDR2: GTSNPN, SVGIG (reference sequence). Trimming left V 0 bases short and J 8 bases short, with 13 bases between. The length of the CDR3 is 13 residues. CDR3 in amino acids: CAWSVIPARGYTF. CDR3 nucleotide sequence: TGTGCCTGGAGTGTAATCCCCGCACGGGGCTACACCTTC.

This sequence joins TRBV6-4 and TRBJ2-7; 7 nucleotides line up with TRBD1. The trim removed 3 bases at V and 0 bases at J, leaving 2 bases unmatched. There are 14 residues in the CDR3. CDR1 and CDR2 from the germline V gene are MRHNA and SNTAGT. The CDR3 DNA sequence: TGTGCCAGCAGTGAAAGGACAGGCTCCTACGAGCAGTACTTC. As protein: CASSERTGSYEQYF.

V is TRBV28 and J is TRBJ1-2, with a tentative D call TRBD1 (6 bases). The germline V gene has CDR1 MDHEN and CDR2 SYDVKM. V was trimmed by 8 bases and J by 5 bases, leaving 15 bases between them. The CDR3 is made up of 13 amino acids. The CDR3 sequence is CASSLGGRYGYTF. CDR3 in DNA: TGTGCCAGCTCATTGGGGGGGCGTTATGGCTACACCTTC.

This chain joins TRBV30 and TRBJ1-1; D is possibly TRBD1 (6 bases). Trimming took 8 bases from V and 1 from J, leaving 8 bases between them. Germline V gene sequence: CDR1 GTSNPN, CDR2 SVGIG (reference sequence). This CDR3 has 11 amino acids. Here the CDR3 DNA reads TGTGCCCGACAGGAGAACACTGAAGCTTTCTTT. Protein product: CARQENTEAFF.

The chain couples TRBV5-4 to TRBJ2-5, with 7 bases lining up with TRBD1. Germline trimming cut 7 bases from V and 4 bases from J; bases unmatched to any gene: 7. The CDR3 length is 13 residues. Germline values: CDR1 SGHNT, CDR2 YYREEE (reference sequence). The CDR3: CASADRVGETQYF. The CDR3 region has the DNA TGTGCCAGCGCCGACAGGGTGGGAGAGACCCAGTACTTC.

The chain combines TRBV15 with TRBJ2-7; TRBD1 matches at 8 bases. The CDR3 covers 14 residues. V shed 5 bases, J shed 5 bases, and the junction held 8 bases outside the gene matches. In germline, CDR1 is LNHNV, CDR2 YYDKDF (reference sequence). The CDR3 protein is CATSPDRAGNEQYF. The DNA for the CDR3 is TGTGCCACCAGCCCGGACAGGGCGGGAAACGAGCAGTACTTC.